This is a list of T cell receptor beta chains from one sample in a study of cytomegalovirus exposure and HLA in healthy donors. Profiling relied on immunoSEQ multiplex PCR, and the TCRdb table lists in-frame clones only, not all of them. The sample shows about 130,000 clones, approximately 82% of them seen only once. The sample taken for sequencing was PBMCs. The receptors were gathered from a man aged 50 or older in good health and CMV-seronegative. CDR3s include the opening cysteine and the closing phenylalanine or tryptophan. A D gene is named only where the DNA matches it firmly. Clone size, where shown, is once, few, many, or a class for clones that have expanded.

v_call	d_call	j_call	clone_size	cdr3_nt	cdr3_aa
TRBV27	TRBD1	TRBJ2-5	-	TGTGCCAGCAGTTTATTAGGGACAGGGCTCCAAGAGACCCAGTACTTC	CASSLLGTGLQETQYF
TRBV7-9	-	TRBJ2-7	-	TGTGCCAGCAGCTTGAGCCGGGGGGAGCAGTACTTC	CASSLSRGEQYF
TRBV13	TRBD1	TRBJ2-7	-	TGTGCCAGCAGATCCACCCGGGACAGGAGCTACGAGCAGTACTTC	CASRSTRDRSYEQYF
TRBV7-8	TRBD1	TRBJ2-6	-	TGTGCCAGCAGCCCTAGTCGCCAAATTTACCGGGACAGGGAACCTGGGGCCAACGTCCTGACTTTC	CASSPSRQIYRDREPGANVLTF
TRBV5-6	-	TRBJ2-4	-	TGTGCCAGCAGCTTGGTCGCGACCAAAAACATTCAGTACTTC	CASSLVATKNIQYF
TRBV7-8	TRBD2	TRBJ2-4	-	TGTGCCAGCAGCTTAGCGAGACTAGCGGGGGGCCTAGCCAAAAACATTCAGTACTTC	CASSLARLAGGLAKNIQYF
TRBV27	TRBD1	TRBJ1-5	-	TGCGTAACCCGACAGGGTTACAATCAGCCCCAGCATTTT	CVTRQGYNQPQHF
TRBV2	TRBD2	TRBJ2-5	few	TGTGCCAGCTGGGCGGGGGCCCAGTACTTC	CASWAGAQYF
TRBV5-1	TRBD2	TRBJ2-1	-	TGCGCCAGCAGCCCCCCGCGGGGGGACTTCTCCACCAATGAGCAGTTCTTC	CASSPPRGDFSTNEQFF
TRBV6-5	-	TRBJ1-4	once	TGTGCCAGCAGTAACCCAGGGGTCCTAAATGAAAAACTGTTTTTT	CASSNPGVLNEKLFF
TRBV5-1	TRBD2	TRBJ2-5	-	TGCGCCAGCAGCTTGGCCCAAGTCTCCGGGAGGGATGGGCGGGGGACCCAGTACTTC	CASSLAQVSGRDGRGTQYF
TRBV6-4	TRBD1	TRBJ1-1	-	TGTGCCAGCACCTTAGACAGGGGCAGCACTGAAGCTTTCTTT	CASTLDRGSTEAFF
TRBV30	-	TRBJ2-7	-	TGTGCCTGGAGTGTCCGTTACGAGCAGTACTTC	CAWSVRYEQYF
TRBV5-1	TRBD2	TRBJ2-5	-	TGCGCCAGCAGCAGGGCGGGGGGCCAAGAGACCCAGTACTTC	CASSRAGGQETQYF
TRBV19	-	TRBJ1-1	-	TGTGCCACCCGCAGTAACACTGAAGCTTTCTTT	CATRSNTEAFF
TRBV25-1	TRBD1	TRBJ2-1	few	TGTGCCAGCTCGGGGACAGGGGTTAGCAATGAGCAGTTCTTC	CASSGTGVSNEQFF
TRBV4-1	TRBD1	TRBJ2-5	-	TGCGCCAGCAGCCACCTGACAGGGGGCATGGAGACCAAGTACTTC	CASSHLTGGMETKYF
TRBV5-4	-	TRBJ1-6	few	TGTGCCAGCAGCTCTACCAAGGGAGGCTCACCCCTCCACTTT	CASSSTKGGSPLHF
TRBV7-2	TRBD1	TRBJ2-7	-	TGTGCCAGCAGCACTCCCAGGGGGAGCTACGAGCAGTACTTC	CASSTPRGSYEQYF
TRBV2	-	TRBJ1-2	-	TGTGCCAGCAGCCCGAGACAAGGCTATGGCTACACCTTC	CASSPRQGYGYTF
TRBV7-2	-	TRBJ2-1	once	TGTGCCAGCAGCTTCCAGCGGGACAATGAGCAGTTCTTC	CASSFQRDNEQFF
TRBV7-9	-	TRBJ1-1	-	TGTGCCAGCAGCTTAGTAGAGGGAGTCGGGACTGAAGCTTTCTTT	CASSLVEGVGTEAFF
TRBV5-1	TRBD2	TRBJ2-1	-	TGCGCCAGCGCCCCCTGGTTTGGCGGGGGGGCGTGGAATGAGCAGTTCTTC	CASAPWFGGGAWNEQFF
TRBV5-6	-	TRBJ2-5	-	TGTGCCAGCAGCTCCCGGAGGGGACAGACTAAAGAGACCCAGTACTTC	CASSSRRGQTKETQYF
TRBV20-1	-	TRBJ1-1	-	TGCAGTCCTACTTCCGAAGCTTTCTTT	CSPTSEAFF
TRBV5-4	-	TRBJ2-7	-	TGTGCCAGCAGCTTGGGCGGGGGCCCCAGCTCCTACGAGCAGTACTTC	CASSLGGGPSSYEQYF
TRBV27	TRBD1	TRBJ1-1	-	TGTGCCAGCAGCGTCGGACAGGGTGGTACTGAAGCTTTCTTT	CASSVGQGGTEAFF
TRBV19	-	TRBJ2-7	-	TGTGCCAGTAGTGTGGGGCCGGGTCCGAGCTCCTACGAGCAGTACTTC	CASSVGPGPSSYEQYF
TRBV2	TRBD1	TRBJ1-5	-	TGTGCCAGCAGGAGGGACAGGACTAATCAGCCCCAGCATTTT	CASRRDRTNQPQHF
TRBV7-8	TRBD2	TRBJ2-1	-	TGTGCCAGCAGCTTAGTTACGCGGGGGAATAATGAGCAGTTCTTC	CASSLVTRGNNEQFF
TRBV5-6	-	TRBJ1-2	-	TGTGCCAGCAGCTCCCTGTTACTCCGGCCGGGTGAGTGGGATGGCTACACCTTC	CASSSLLLRPGEWDGYTF
TRBV30	TRBD2	TRBJ2-1	-	TGTGCCTGCCATGGGTTAGCGGGGGGGGGTGAGCAGTTCTTC	CACHGLAGGGEQFF
TRBV9	TRBD2	TRBJ2-5	-	TGTGCCAGCAGCGTAGGGTCAGCGGGGGGGCCACGGGAGACCCAGTACTTC	CASSVGSAGGPRETQYF
TRBV28	-	TRBJ1-4	-	TGTGCCAGCTCGACGGGGTGGGGTGAAAAACTGTTTTTT	CASSTGWGEKLFF
TRBV21-1	-	TRBJ1-1	-	TGTGCCAGCAGCAGGGGACAGGGGACTGAAGCTTTCTTT	CASSRGQGTEAFF
TRBV30	TRBD1	TRBJ2-4	-	TGTGCCTGGAACCGGGACAGGGTAGACATTCAGTACTTC	CAWNRDRVDIQYF
TRBV28	-	TRBJ2-1	-	TGTGCCAGCAGTATAACTCTCAACCTCTACAATGAGCAGTTCTTC	CASSITLNLYNEQFF
TRBV30	-	TRBJ2-3	-	TGTGCCTTGGCCCCGGACAGAGGCACAGATACGCAGTATTTT	CALAPDRGTDTQYF
TRBV30	TRBD2	TRBJ2-7	-	TGTGCCTGGAGCACACTAGCGGGGGTTTGGTACGAGCAGTACTTC	CAWSTLAGVWYEQYF
TRBV6-5	TRBD1	TRBJ1-2	few	TGTGCCAGCAGTATACAGGGGGGGATCTATGGCTACACCTTC	CASSIQGGIYGYTF
TRBV19	TRBD1	TRBJ2-7	-	TGTGCCAGTAGTATAGAGGCGGGACAGGGCCACGAGCAGTACTTC	CASSIEAGQGHEQYF
TRBV15	-	TRBJ1-1	-	TGTGCCACCAGCGAGCGCTCGGTGGGCACTGAAGCTTTCTTT	CATSERSVGTEAFF
TRBV10-3	-	TRBJ1-5	-	TGTGCCATCAGTGATTGGGGGGACAATCAGCCCCAGCATTTT	CAISDWGDNQPQHF
TRBV18	-	TRBJ2-7	-	TGTGCCAGCTCACCACAAGGTCCGGCGACTTTGGCCTACGAGCAGTACTTC	CASSPQGPATLAYEQYF
TRBV7-9	TRBD2	TRBJ2-5	-	TGTGCCAGCAGCTTAGTGGGACTAGCGGGGCCTCAAGAGACCCAGTACTTC	CASSLVGLAGPQETQYF
TRBV27	-	TRBJ1-1	-	TGTGCCAGCAGTGTTTCCGGTGCCCACACTGAAGCTTTCTTT	CASSVSGAHTEAFF
TRBV2	-	TRBJ1-5	-	TGTGCCAGCAGGACTGGACAGAGTAGCAATCAGCCCCAGCATTTT	CASRTGQSSNQPQHF
TRBV9	-	TRBJ2-2	-	TGTGCCAGCAGCGTAGGAGCCTCCGGGGAGCTGTTTTTT	CASSVGASGELFF
TRBV7-9	-	TRBJ1-1	-	TGTGCCACCGCGGGCTACACTGAAGCTTTCTTT	CATAGYTEAFF
TRBV13	TRBD1	TRBJ1-2	-	TGTGCCAGCAGCTCACAAGGGACAGGAAACGCAGTAGGCTACACCTTC	CASSSQGTGNAVGYTF
TRBV7-9	TRBD1	TRBJ1-1	-	TGTGCCAGCGGGCTGAGACAGGGGGATACTGAAGCTTTCTTT	CASGLRQGDTEAFF
TRBV10-3	-	TRBJ1-5	-	TGTGCCATCAGTGAGAATTATAGCAATCAGCCCCAGCATTTT	CAISENYSNQPQHF
TRBV7-9	-	TRBJ2-1	-	TGTGCCAGCAGCTCGCCGGGACACTCCTACAATGAGCAGTTCTTC	CASSSPGHSYNEQFF
TRBV28	TRBD1	TRBJ1-4	-	TGTGCCAGTAGAGACAGGGGTGCTAATGAAAAACTGTTTTTT	CASRDRGANEKLFF
TRBV15	TRBD1	TRBJ2-7	-	TGTGCCACCAGCAGCCGGGACAGGGCCTACGAGCAGTACTTC	CATSSRDRAYEQYF
TRBV7-8	-	TRBJ2-1	once	TGTGCCAGCAGCTTAGGGAGGCGGGGTCGGAATGAGCAGTTCTTC	CASSLGRRGRNEQFF